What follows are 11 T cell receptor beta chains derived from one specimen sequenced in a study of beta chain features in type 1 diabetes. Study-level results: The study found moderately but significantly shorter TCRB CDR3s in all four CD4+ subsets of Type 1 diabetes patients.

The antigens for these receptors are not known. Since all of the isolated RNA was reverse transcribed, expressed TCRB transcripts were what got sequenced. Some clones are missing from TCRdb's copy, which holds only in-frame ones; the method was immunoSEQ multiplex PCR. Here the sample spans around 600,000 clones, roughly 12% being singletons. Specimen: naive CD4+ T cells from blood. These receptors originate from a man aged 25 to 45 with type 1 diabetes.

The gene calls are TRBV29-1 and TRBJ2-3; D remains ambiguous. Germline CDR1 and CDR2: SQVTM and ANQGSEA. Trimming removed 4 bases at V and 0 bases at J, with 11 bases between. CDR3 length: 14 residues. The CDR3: CSVGATFSTDTQYF. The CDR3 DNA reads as TGCAGCGTTGGAGCGACGTTTAGCACAGATACGCAGTATTTT.

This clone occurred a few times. The CDR3 DNA is TGTGCCAGCAGCGTAGCCGGCGGGGGGGTCTACAATGAGCAGTTCTTC. Its translation is CASSVAGGGVYNEQFF. The chain combines TRBV9 with TRBJ2-1, with 9 bases that match TRBD2. CDR3 length equals 16 residues. Germline values: CDR1 SGDLS, CDR2 YYNGEE. J was trimmed by 3 bases and V by 0 bases; bases with no gene match: 4.

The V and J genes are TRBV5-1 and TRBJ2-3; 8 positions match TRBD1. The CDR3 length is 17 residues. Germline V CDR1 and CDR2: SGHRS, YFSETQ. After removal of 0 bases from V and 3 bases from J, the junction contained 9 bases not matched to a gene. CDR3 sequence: CASSLAPRGHGTDTQYF. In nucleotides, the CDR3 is TGCGCCAGCAGCTTGGCTCCCAGGGGGCATGGGACAGATACGCAGTATTTT.

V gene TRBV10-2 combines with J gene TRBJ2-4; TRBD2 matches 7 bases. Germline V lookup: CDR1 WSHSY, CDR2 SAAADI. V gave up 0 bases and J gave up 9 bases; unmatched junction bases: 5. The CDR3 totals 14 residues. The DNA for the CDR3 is TGCGCCAGCAGTGAGTCGGGAGGGGCAGGCATTCAGTACTTC. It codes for CASSESGGAGIQYF.

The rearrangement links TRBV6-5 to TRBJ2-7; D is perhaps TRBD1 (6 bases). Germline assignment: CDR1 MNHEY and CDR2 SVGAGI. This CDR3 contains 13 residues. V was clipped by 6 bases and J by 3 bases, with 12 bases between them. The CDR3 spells CASSQGPRYEQYF. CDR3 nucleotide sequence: TGTGCCAGCAGCCAGGGGCCCCGCTACGAGCAGTACTTC.

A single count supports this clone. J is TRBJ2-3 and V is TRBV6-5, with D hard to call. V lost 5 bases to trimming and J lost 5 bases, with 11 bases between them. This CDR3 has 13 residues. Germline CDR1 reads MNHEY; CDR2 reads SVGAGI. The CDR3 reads CASSRRTGDTQYF. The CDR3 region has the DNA TGTGCCAGCAGTCGACGCACCGGAGATACGCAGTATTTT.

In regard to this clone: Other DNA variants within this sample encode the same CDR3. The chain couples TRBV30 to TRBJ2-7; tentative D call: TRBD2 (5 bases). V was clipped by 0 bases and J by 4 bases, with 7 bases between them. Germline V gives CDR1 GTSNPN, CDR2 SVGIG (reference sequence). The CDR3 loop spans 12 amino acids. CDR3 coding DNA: TGTGCCTGGAGTGTAAGAGGGTACGAGCAGTACTTC. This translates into CAWSVRGYEQYF.

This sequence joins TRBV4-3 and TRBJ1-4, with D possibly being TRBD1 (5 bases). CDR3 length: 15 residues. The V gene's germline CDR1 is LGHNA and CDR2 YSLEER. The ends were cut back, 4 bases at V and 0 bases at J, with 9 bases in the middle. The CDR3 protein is CASSPGQATNEKLFF. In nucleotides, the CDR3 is TGCGCCAGCAGCCCAGGACAAGCAACTAATGAAAAACTGTTTTTT.

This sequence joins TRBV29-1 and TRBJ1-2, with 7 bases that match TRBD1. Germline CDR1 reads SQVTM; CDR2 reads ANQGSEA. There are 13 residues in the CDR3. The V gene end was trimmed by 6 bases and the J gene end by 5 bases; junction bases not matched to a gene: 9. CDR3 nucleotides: TGCAGCGTACGGGGACAGCTCACATATGGCTACACCTTC. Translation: CSVRGQLTYGYTF.

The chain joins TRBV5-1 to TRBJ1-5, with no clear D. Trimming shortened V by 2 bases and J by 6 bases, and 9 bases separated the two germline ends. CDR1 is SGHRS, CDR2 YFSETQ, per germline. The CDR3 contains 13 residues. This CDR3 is CASSFEPRQPQHF. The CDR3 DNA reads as TGCGCCAGCAGCTTCGAGCCCCGTCAGCCCCAGCATTTT.

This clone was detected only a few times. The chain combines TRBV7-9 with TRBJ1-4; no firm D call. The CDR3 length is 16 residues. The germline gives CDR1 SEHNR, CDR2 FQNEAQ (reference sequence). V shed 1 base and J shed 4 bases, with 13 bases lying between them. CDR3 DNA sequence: TGTGCCAGCAGCTTAGAGAAGACGGTGGTTAATGAAAAACTGTTTTTT. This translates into CASSLEKTVVNEKLFF.